Listed below are T cell receptor beta chains from one sample, sequenced in a study of cytomegalovirus exposure and HLA in healthy donors. The table came from immunoSEQ multiplex PCR; TCRdb's copy has only in-frame clones and leaves some out. This table holds fewer than 85,000 clones, roughly 92% found once. The sample was PBMCs. The receptor source for this set is a young woman in good health and CMV-seronegative. CDR3s include the opening cysteine and the closing phenylalanine or tryptophan. The order of the fields is V gene, D gene, J gene, clone size, CDR3 DNA, CDR3 protein. A D gene is named only where the DNA matches it firmly. Size values are once, few and many counts, or a class for expanded clones, and some rows have none.

>TRBV10-3|.|TRBJ1-1|.
TGTGCCATCAGCGCCGGGAGGGATGGTGAAGCTTTCTTT
CAISAGRDGEAFF
>TRBV5-1|TRBD2|TRBJ2-5|.
TGCGCCAGCAGCTTGACTAGCGGGGGGGGTAAAGAGACCCAGTACTTC
CASSLTSGGGKETQYF
>TRBV28|.|TRBJ1-6|.
TGTGCCAGCAGTTTTAACCTTCTGGGGGAGGGGTCCTATAATTCACCCCTCCACTTT
CASSFNLLGEGSYNSPLHF
>TRBV28|TRBD1|TRBJ1-4|.
TGTGCCAGCACCCTAGGGGGACAGGGGAGTGGAAAACTGTTTTTT
CASTLGGQGSGKLFF
>TRBV7-9|TRBD1|TRBJ1-4|.
TGTGCCAGCAGCTTAGGACAGGGTAATGAAAAACTGTTTTTT
CASSLGQGNEKLFF
>TRBV6-5|.|TRBJ2-3|.
TGTGCCAGCAGTTACTACGGACAGAGCGCAGATACGCAGTATTTT
CASSYYGQSADTQYF
>TRBV28|.|TRBJ1-4|.
TGTGCCAGCAGTTCCCCCGTTCTAGGAGTTAGTAGTGAAAAACTGTTTTTT
CASSSPVLGVSSEKLFF
>TRBV6-1|TRBD1|TRBJ2-3|few
TGTGCCAGCAGCGGGGACAGGGAATCGGATACGCAGTATTTT
CASSGDRESDTQYF
>TRBV5-6|.|TRBJ2-2|.
TGTGCCACAGCTCGAGGGGGTACCGGGGAGCTGTTTTTT
CATARGGTGELFF
>TRBV4-1|.|TRBJ2-4|.
TGCGCCAGCAGCCGCCGGACAGCCCAGGTAGACATTCAGTACTTC
CASSRRTAQVDIQYF
>TRBV5-6|.|TRBJ1-2|.
TGTGCCAGCAGACTAGGCAGTAACTATGGCTACACCTTC
CASRLGSNYGYTF
>TRBV11-2|TRBD1|TRBJ2-5|once
TGTGCCAGCAGCAAAGGGACAGGGGGCGTGGAGACCCAGTACTTC
CASSKGTGGVETQYF
>TRBV13|TRBD1|TRBJ2-7|.
TGTGCCAGCAGCTTAAACAGGGGGATCATCCACGAGCAGTACTTC
CASSLNRGIIHEQYF
>TRBV30|TRBD1|TRBJ1-1|.
TGTGCCTGGAGTTTCGGACAGGGGGCTATCGGGCCCGGGACTGAAGCTTTCTTT
CAWSFGQGAIGPGTEAFF
>TRBV30|.|TRBJ2-5|.
TGTGCCTGGAGTGTACTAACTCGTCAAGAGACCCAGTACTTC
CAWSVLTRQETQYF
>TRBV11-3|TRBD1|TRBJ2-7|few
TGTGCCAGCAGGTCGGGACCAGGGGGCGAGCAGTACTTC
CASRSGPGGEQYF
>TRBV21-1|.|TRBJ1-2|.
TGTGCCAGCAGCAAAGGGGCAGGTTCGGACTATGGCTACACCTTC
CASSKGAGSDYGYTF
>TRBV7-6|.|TRBJ2-7|once
TGTGCCAGCAGCCCCCAAGAGCGCTACGAGCAGTACTTC
CASSPQERYEQYF
>TRBV29-1|.|TRBJ2-3|.
TGCAGCGTTGAACAGGGAAGGACAGATACGCAGTATTTT
CSVEQGRTDTQYF
>TRBV18|.|TRBJ1-5|.
TGTGCCAGCTCACCACCGGGGAGGGCCGGCCAGCCCCAGCATTTT
CASSPPGRAGQPQHF
>TRBV7-9|.|TRBJ2-7|.
TGTGCCAGCAGCTTAGATTCGTCGGTCGAGCAGTACTTC
CASSLDSSVEQYF
>TRBV28|TRBD1|TRBJ1-5|.
TGTGCCAGCAGTCCGACAGGGGCGGGGGTTCAGCCCCAGCATTTT
CASSPTGAGVQPQHF
>TRBV5-8|.|TRBJ2-7|.
TGTGCCAGCAACCCAGACAGGAGCTCCTACGAGCAGTACTTC
CASNPDRSSYEQYF
>TRBV19|TRBD2|TRBJ2-1|once
TGTGCCAGTATGGGGACTAGCGGGGGGTACTCCTACAATGAGCAGTTCTTC
CASMGTSGGYSYNEQFF
>TRBV9|TRBD2|TRBJ2-5|.
TGTGCCAGCAGCGTTGGGACTAGCGGTAGAGAGACCCAGTACTTC
CASSVGTSGRETQYF
>TRBV5-4|TRBD2|TRBJ2-3|.
TGTGCCAGCAGCATCCCGCGGGGGGGAACTAGCACAGATACGCAGTATTTT
CASSIPRGGTSTDTQYF
>TRBV6-4|TRBD2|TRBJ2-3|.
TGTGCCAGTAGCGGGGGTTCTAGCACAGATACGCAGTATTTT
CASSGGSSTDTQYF
>TRBV27|.|TRBJ1-5|.
TGTGCCAGCAGTTTATCTTATCGCGGAATTCAGCCCCAGCATTTT
CASSLSYRGIQPQHF
>TRBV27|.|TRBJ1-1|.
TGTGCCAGCAGCCGAACAGGGTTAATCACTGAAGCTTTCTTT
CASSRTGLITEAFF
>TRBV2|.|TRBJ1-5|.
TGTGCCAGCAGCCCGCGGGACTCCGGCAGCAATCAGCCCCAGCATTTT
CASSPRDSGSNQPQHF
>TRBV6-1|.|TRBJ1-3|.
TGTGCCAGCAGTGAATCAACCGGCTCTGGAAACACCATATATTTT
CASSESTGSGNTIYF
>TRBV5-1|TRBD2|TRBJ2-4|.
TGCGCCAGCAAGGTGGGGGGGGGTCAGGGAAACATTCAGTACTTC
CASKVGGGQGNIQYF
>TRBV9|.|TRBJ1-5|.
TGTGCCAGCAGCGTAGGGGGAGGAGTGCAGCCCCAGCATTTT
CASSVGGGVQPQHF
>TRBV5-1|.|TRBJ2-1|.
TGCGCCAGCAGCTCGTCGGCGGGGCACAATGAGCAGTTCTTC
CASSSSAGHNEQFF
>TRBV20-1|TRBD2|TRBJ2-5|.
TGCAGTAGCGGGGGGGAAGAGACCCAGTACTTC
CSSGGEETQYF
>TRBV6-4|.|TRBJ2-3|.
TGTGCCAGCAGTGACTCGGGCCGACGCACAGATACGCAGTATTTT
CASSDSGRRTDTQYF
>TRBV5-1|.|TRBJ2-1|.
TGCGCCAGCAGCTTGGCTCCAGGACAGCTCCTCAATGAGCAGTTCTTC
CASSLAPGQLLNEQFF